Reported below is one T cell receptor beta chain. This CDR3 has 17 residues. V gave up 6 bases and J gave up 4 bases; unmatched junction bases: 13. Germline CDR1 LNHDA, CDR2 SQIVND (reference sequence). Using immunoSEQ multiplex PCR, the repertoire was profiled, and TCRdb retains in-frame clones only, with some absent. The sample consists of 91,000 or so clones, roughly 92% of them appearing once. This record belongs to a study of T cell changes during pregnancy in multiple sclerosis. The genes are TRBV19 and TRBJ2-5, with TRBD2 identical over 11 bases. The origin of this receptor is a female donor with multiple sclerosis, enrolled in a pregnancy study. Sequenced here: peripheral blood, sampled after pregnancy. Here the CDR3 reads CASRVSLLAGGGETQYF. DNA for the CDR3: TGTGCCAGTAGAGTAAGCCTTCTAGCGGGAGGTGGAGAGACCCAGTACTTC.